The rows below give T cell receptor beta chains drawn from one sample of a study of neoadjuvant anti-PD-1 for oral cavity cancer. Clones were read by immunoSEQ multiplex PCR, and TCRdb kept only the in-frame ones, dropping some. The repertoire includes about 15,000 clones, 36% of them detected once, and 35% to 50% sits in the top ten. The specimen comprised tumor tissue, sampled after nivolumab (anti-PD-1) treatment. These receptors came from a person between 40 and 85 years old with oral cavity squamous cell carcinoma. CDR3s include the opening cysteine and the closing phenylalanine or tryptophan. A D gene is named only where the DNA matches it firmly. Not all rows give a size; the values are once, few, many and, for expanded clones, a class.

d_call: TRBD1
v_call: TRBV15
clone_size: NA
j_call: TRBJ1-5
cdr3_aa: CATSRDRDRVRPQHF
cdr3_nt: TGTGCCACCAGCAGAGATAGGGACAGGGTACGGCCCCAGCATTTT

d_call: NA
v_call: TRBV6-1
clone_size: NA
j_call: TRBJ1-2
cdr3_aa: CASFSTGAGYTF
cdr3_nt: TGTGCCAGCTTCTCGACAGGTGCTGGCTACACCTTC

d_call: NA
v_call: TRBV2
clone_size: NA
j_call: TRBJ2-7
cdr3_aa: CATWGFSGSSSYEQYF
cdr3_nt: TGTGCCACTTGGGGATTCTCAGGGTCCTCCTCCTACGAGCAGTACTTC

d_call: TRBD1
v_call: TRBV7-8
clone_size: few
j_call: TRBJ1-3
cdr3_aa: CASSLRARDRYGNTIYF
cdr3_nt: TGTGCCAGCAGCCTAAGGGCCCGGGACAGATATGGAAACACCATATATTTT

d_call: NA
v_call: TRBV11-2
clone_size: NA
j_call: TRBJ1-5
cdr3_aa: CASSLGGGGYQPQHF
cdr3_nt: TGTGCCAGCAGCTTAGGAGGGGGGGGGTATCAGCCCCAGCATTTT

d_call: NA
v_call: TRBV7-2
clone_size: NA
j_call: TRBJ2-1
cdr3_aa: CASSQTTNSYNEQFF
cdr3_nt: TGTGCCAGCAGCCAGACAACGAACTCCTACAATGAGCAGTTCTTC

d_call: TRBD1
v_call: TRBV7-7
clone_size: many
j_call: TRBJ2-2
cdr3_aa: CASSIDRAGELFF
cdr3_nt: TGTGCCAGCAGCATAGACAGGGCCGGGGAGCTGTTTTTT

d_call: NA
v_call: TRBV4-3
clone_size: NA
j_call: TRBJ1-1
cdr3_aa: CASSQEYSGWTEAFF
cdr3_nt: TGCGCCAGCAGCCAAGAATATAGTGGGTGGACTGAAGCTTTCTTT

d_call: TRBD1
v_call: TRBV11-2
clone_size: NA
j_call: TRBJ2-7
cdr3_aa: CASSRPGQAYEQYF
cdr3_nt: TGTGCCAGCAGTAGGCCGGGACAGGCCTACGAGCAGTACTTC

d_call: NA
v_call: TRBV6-1
clone_size: few
j_call: TRBJ1-2
cdr3_aa: CASSEAPIRRDNYGYTF
cdr3_nt: TGTGCCAGCAGTGAAGCCCCGATCCGGCGGGATAACTATGGCTACACCTTC

d_call: NA
v_call: TRBV18
clone_size: NA
j_call: TRBJ2-3
cdr3_aa: CASSYTGDGLDTQYF
cdr3_nt: TGTGCCAGCTCATACACGGGAGATGGATTAGATACGCAGTATTTT